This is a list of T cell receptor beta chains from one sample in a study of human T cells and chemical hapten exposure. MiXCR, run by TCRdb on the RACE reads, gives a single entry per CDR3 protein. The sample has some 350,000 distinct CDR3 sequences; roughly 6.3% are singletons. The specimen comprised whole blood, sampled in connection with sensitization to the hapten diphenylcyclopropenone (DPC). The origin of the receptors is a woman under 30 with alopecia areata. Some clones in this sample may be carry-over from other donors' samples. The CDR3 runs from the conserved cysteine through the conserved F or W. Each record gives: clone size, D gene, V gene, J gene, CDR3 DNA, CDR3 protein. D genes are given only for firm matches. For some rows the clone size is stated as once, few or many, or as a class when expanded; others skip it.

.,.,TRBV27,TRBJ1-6,TGTGCCAGCAGTTCGGGGTGGGGCGGTAGCTCCTATAATTCACCCCTCCACTTT,CASSSGWGGSSYNSPLHF
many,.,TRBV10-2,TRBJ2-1,TGCGCCAGCAGGGATCCGGGACCCAGCTACAATGAGCAGTTCTTC,CASRDPGPSYNEQFF
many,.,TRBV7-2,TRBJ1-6,TGTGCCAGCAGCTTCACTTCGGGGGCCTATAATTCACCCCTCCACTTT,CASSFTSGAYNSPLHF
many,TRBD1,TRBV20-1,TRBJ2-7,TGCAGTGCTCCCGATCGTCAGGGGGCGGGCTACGAGCAGTACTTC,CSAPDRQGAGYEQYF
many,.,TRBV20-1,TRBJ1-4,TGCAGTGCGGAGCGTGGCAGGGCAGGAAAACTGTTTTTT,CSAERGRAGKLFF
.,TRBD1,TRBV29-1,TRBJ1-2,TGCAGCGCTGCGGACGGGACAGGGAACTATGGCTACACCTTC,CSAADGTGNYGYTF
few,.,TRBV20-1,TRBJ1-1,TGCAGTGCATCGGACACCATGAACACTGAAGCTTTCTTT,CSASDTMNTEAFF
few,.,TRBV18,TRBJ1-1,TGTGCCAGCTCACCCAGTTTCAATGGGGGAACTGAAGCTTTCTTT,CASSPSFNGGTEAFF
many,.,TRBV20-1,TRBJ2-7,TGCAGCGGGGCGGGGGCCCATGACTACGAGCAGTACTTC,CSGAGAHDYEQYF
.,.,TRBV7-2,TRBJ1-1,TGTGCCAGCAGCCAGGGGCCCGCCCCAACCGAAGCTTTCTTT,CASSQGPAPTEAFF
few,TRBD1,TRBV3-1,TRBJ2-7,TGTGCCAGCAGCCAAGGGGGACAGGGGGTAGACTACGAGCAGTACTTC,CASSQGGQGVDYEQYF
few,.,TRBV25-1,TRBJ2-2,TGTGCCAGCAGTGATCCTGGCGGGGTCGCGAACACCGGGGAGCTGTTTTTT,CASSDPGGVANTGELFF
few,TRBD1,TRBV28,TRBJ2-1,TGTGCCATTCACTCGGGACAGGGACGGAATGAGCAGTTCTTC,CAIHSGQGRNEQFF
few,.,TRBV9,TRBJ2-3,TGTGCCAGCAGCGGACTAGACACAGATACGCAGTATTTT,CASSGLDTDTQYF
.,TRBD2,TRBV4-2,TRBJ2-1,TGTGCCAGCAGCCAAGCCGGGGGGTTATACAATGAGCAGTTCTTC,CASSQAGGLYNEQFF
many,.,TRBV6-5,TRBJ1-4,TGTGCCAGCAGTTACTCGGGACCCGCTTCGGGAAAACTGTTTTTT,CASSYSGPASGKLFF
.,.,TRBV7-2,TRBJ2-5,TGTGCCAGCAGCCCCCGCAAGGGGAGAGAGACCCAGTACTTC,CASSPRKGRETQYF
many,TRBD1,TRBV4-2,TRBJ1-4,TGTGCCAGCAGCCAGGAACCGGGACAGAATAATGAAAAACTGTTTTTT,CASSQEPGQNNEKLFF
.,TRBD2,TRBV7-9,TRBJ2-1,TGTGCCAGCAGCCCGACTAGCGGGGGGGCCAGTGAGCAGTTCTTC,CASSPTSGGASEQFF
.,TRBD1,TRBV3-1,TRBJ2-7,TGTGCCAGCAGCGGCCGGGACAGGGGTAACGAGCAGTACTTC,CASSGRDRGNEQYF
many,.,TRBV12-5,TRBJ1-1,TGTGCTAGTGGCCAATGGACTGAAGCTTTCTTT,CASGQWTEAFF
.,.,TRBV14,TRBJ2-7,TGTGCCAGCAGCCAAGGTATCCCCCCGAGCTCCTACGAGCAGTACTTC,CASSQGIPPSSYEQYF
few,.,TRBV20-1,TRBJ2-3,TGCAGTGCTAGACAGCTCACAGATACGCAGTATTTT,CSARQLTDTQYF
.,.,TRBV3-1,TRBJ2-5,TGTGCCAGCAGCCCAGGGGTAAGGAAAGAGACCCAGTACTTC,CASSPGVRKETQYF
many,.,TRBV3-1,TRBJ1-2,TGTGCCAGCAGCCAAGGACAGTTAAGAGTTGGCTACACCTTC,CASSQGQLRVGYTF
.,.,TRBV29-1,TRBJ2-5,TGCAGCCCAGGCAAGCTTCAAGAGACCCAGTACTTC,CSPGKLQETQYF
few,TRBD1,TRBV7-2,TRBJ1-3,TGTGCCAGCAGCTTAGTGGCCGGGACAGGGGGCCACATATATTTT,CASSLVAGTGGHIYF
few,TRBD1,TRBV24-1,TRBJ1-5,TGTGCCACCAGTGATCCGGACAGGGGTAGACAGCCCCAGCATTTT,CATSDPDRGRQPQHF
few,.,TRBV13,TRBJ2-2,TGTGCCAGCAGCTTAGATGGGAATACGAACACCGGGGAGCTGTTTTTT,CASSLDGNTNTGELFF
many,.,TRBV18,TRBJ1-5,TGTGCCAGCTCACTGAATTCGGCAAATCAGCCCCAGCATTTT,CASSLNSANQPQHF
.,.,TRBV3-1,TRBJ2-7,TGTGCCAGCAGCCCCCGGGCCTCCTACGAGCAGTACTTC,CASSPRASYEQYF
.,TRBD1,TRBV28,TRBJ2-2,TGTGCCAGCAGTTTAGGCCCCCCGGCACAGGGGGATAACACCGGGGAGCTGTTTTTT,CASSLGPPAQGDNTGELFF
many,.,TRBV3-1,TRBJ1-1,TGTGCCAGCAGCTCCCTCAGCACTGAAGCTTTCTTT,CASSSLSTEAFF
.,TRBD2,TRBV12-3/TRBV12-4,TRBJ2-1,TGTGCCAGCAGAGGGACTAGCGGGGGGAACAATGAGCAGTTCTTC,CASRGTSGGNNEQFF
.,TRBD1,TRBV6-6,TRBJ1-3,TGTGCCAGCAGTTACGCGGTCCGACAGGGAGGCTCTGGAAACACCATATATTTT,CASSYAVRQGGSGNTIYF
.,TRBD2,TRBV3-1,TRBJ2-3,TGTGCCAGCAGCCCAACTAGCGGGGGGAGCACAGATACGCAGTATTTT,CASSPTSGGSTDTQYF
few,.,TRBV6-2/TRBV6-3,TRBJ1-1,TGTGCCAGCAGCCAGGGCCTGACAGGATTTACTGAAGCTTTCTTT,CASSQGLTGFTEAFF
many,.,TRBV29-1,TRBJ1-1,TGCAGCGTTGATTGGGGAGCTTTCTTT,CSVDWGAFF
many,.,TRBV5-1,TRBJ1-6,TGCGCCAGCAGCTTGGCTCCGGGACCGGGGTATAATTCACCCCTCCACTTT,CASSLAPGPGYNSPLHF
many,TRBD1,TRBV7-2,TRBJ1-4,TGTGCCAGCAGCCAAAGGACCGGGACAGGGAGTGAAAAACTGTTTTTT,CASSQRTGTGSEKLFF
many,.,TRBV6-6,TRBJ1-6,TGTGCCAGCAGTTCCCGCCCCGGGAGCTCCTATAATTCACCCCTCCACTTT,CASSSRPGSSYNSPLHF
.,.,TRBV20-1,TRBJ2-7,TGCAGTGCCGACAGCGGGGCAGGGGGTGGGTACGAGCAGTACTTC,CSADSGAGGGYEQYF